The 21 T cell receptor beta chains presented below share a single source sample, sequenced in a study of early T cells in non-severe SARS-CoV-2 infection. TCRdb passed the 5' RACE reads through MiXCR, listing each CDR3 protein once. The data show approximately 85,000 distinct CDR3 sequences, about 12% seen once. Sequenced sample: whole blood. These receptors originate from an adult who was a healthcare worker with PCR-confirmed SARS-CoV-2 infection or an uninfected control (not recorded which).

This sequence joins TRBV4-2 and TRBJ2-7, with D unresolved. Germline CDR1 reads LGHNA; CDR2 reads YNFKEQ. V shed 3 bases and J shed 4 bases, with 7 bases lying between them. The CDR3 is 12 residues long. CDR3 sequence (DNA): TGTGCCAGCAGCCACTTAAGTTACGAGCAGTACTTC. Its protein product is CASSHLSYEQYF.

The chain carries TRBV6-6 and TRBJ2-1; D is ambiguous. Trimming shortened V by 0 bases and J by 9 bases, and 12 bases separated the two germline ends. The CDR3 spans 14 residues. From germline, CDR1 is MNHNY and CDR2 SVGAGI (reference sequence). The DNA for the CDR3 is TGTGCCAGCAGTTACTCGATTCCCTCGGCTGAGCAGTTCTTC. It translates to CASSYSIPSAEQFF.

The chain's CDR3 is CASSWDRETYEQYF. The DNA of the CDR3 is TGTGCCAGCAGCTGGGACAGGGAGACCTACGAGCAGTACTTC. The gene calls are TRBV12-3 or TRBV12-4 and TRBJ2-7, with TRBD1 identical over 9 bases. The length of the CDR3 is 14 residues. J lost 2 bases, V lost 6 bases, and 5 bases had no gene match.

This clonotype was seen a few times. V usage is TRBV20-1 and J usage is TRBJ2-7, with 11 bases identical to TRBD2. The CDR3 length is 15 residues. Losses at the gene ends were 6 bases for V and 5 bases for J; bases not matched to a gene: 12. Per germline, CDR1 DFQATT and CDR2 SNEGSKA (reference sequence). This chain's CDR3 is CSAGGQTSGIDEQYF. CDR3 DNA sequence: TGCAGTGCCGGAGGACAGACTAGCGGGATTGACGAGCAGTACTTC.

The chain recombines TRBV21-1 with TRBJ1-5. TRBV21-1 is tagged as a pseudogene. This CDR3 is 14 amino acids long. CDR3 sequence reads: CARVVSGCNQPQHF. Written as DNA, the CDR3 is TGTGCCAGAGTTGTCTCTGGATGCAATCAGCCCCAGCATTTT.

In regard to this clonotype: This is likely a read error, given that the CDR3 carries no conserved phenylalanine or tryptophan at its end. The V and J genes are TRBV7-9 and TRBJ2-7, with unresolved D. The CDR3 has 12 amino acids. Trimming stripped 3 bases from V and 4 bases from J, with 7 bases between. Germline V gene data show CDR1 as SEHNR and CDR2 as FQNEAQ (reference sequence). The CDR3 loop reads CASSLGAYEQYC. CDR3 nucleotide sequence: TGTGCCAGCAGCTTGGGCGCGTACGAGCAGTACTGC.

This clonotype occurred many times. CDR3 sequence: CASSYWGQGYGYTF. In DNA form, the CDR3 reads TGTGCCAGCAGTTATTGGGGGCAAGGCTATGGCTACACCTTC. The genes are TRBV6-2 or TRBV6-3 and TRBJ1-2; TRBD1 is a possible D gene (6 bases). The length of the CDR3 is 14 residues. Trimming left V 3 bases short and J 4 bases short, with 12 bases between. In germline, CDR1 is MNHEY, CDR2 SVGEGT.

This clonotype has a handful of counts. The chain combines TRBV23-1 with TRBJ2-5; weak D call: TRBD2 (6 bases). TRBV23-1 is an ORF for which the function is uncertain. The CDR3 has 14 amino acids. The germline V and J ends were trimmed by 4 bases and 2 bases, with 11 bases remaining between them. CDR3 DNA sequence: TGCGCCAGCAGTCTAGGGACTGTACAAGAGACCCAGTACTTC. It is translated as CASSLGTVQETQYF.

This clonotype appeared a few times. This chain joins TRBV5-8 and TRBJ1-5; D remains unclear. CDR3 length: 15 amino acids. Deletions cut 0 bases from V and 6 bases from J, with 13 bases between. The germline V gene has CDR1 SGHTS and CDR2 YDEGEE. The CDR3 sequence is CASSLGNKDGQPQHF. CDR3 bases: TGTGCCAGCAGCTTGGGGAACAAGGACGGTCAGCCCCAGCATTTT.

The chain couples TRBV20-1 to TRBJ2-2, with 8 bases lining up with TRBD1. The CDR3 spans 14 residues. V lost 6 bases and J lost 0; bases outside the gene matches: 3. Germline-derived CDR1 and CDR2 are DFQATT and SNEGSKA (reference sequence). The DNA of the CDR3 is TGCAGTGCAGACAGGGGCCCGAACACCGGGGAGCTGTTTTTT. Its translation: CSADRGPNTGELFF.

This clonotype was counted many times. The rearrangement links TRBV6-2 or TRBV6-3 to TRBJ1-3, with TRBD1 matching 7 bases. The CDR3 loop spans 16 amino acids. Germline V gene data show CDR1 as MNHEY and CDR2 as SVGEGT. V shed 2 bases and J 1 base; nucleotides not matched to a gene: 5. CDR3 protein: CASSYRDRPSGNTIYF. DNA for the CDR3: TGTGCCAGCAGTTACCGGGACAGACCGTCTGGAAACACCATATATTTT.

This clonotype was seen only a few times. This chain links TRBV24-1 with TRBJ2-3; 9 bases fit TRBD1. J was trimmed by 6 bases and V by 3 bases; bases with no gene match: 9. Germline V gene lookup returns CDR1 KGHDR and CDR2 SFDVKD. This CDR3 comprises 16 residues. The CDR3 DNA sequence: TGTGCCACCAGTGATCGGGACAGGGCGGTGGCGGATACGCAGTATTTT. Protein product: CATSDRDRAVADTQYF.

The rearrangement joins TRBV10-3 to TRBJ2-7; D is undetermined. Trimming pared 4 bases from V and 6 bases from J, leaving 16 bases between. CDR1 is ENHRY, CDR2 SYGVKD, per germline. CDR3 size: 14 residues. The DNA of the CDR3 is TGTGCCATCAGTGTCTGGGAATCTCCTCCCGAGCAGTACTTC. This encodes CAISVWESPPEQYF.

This clonotype was recorded a few times. This chain links TRBV7-2 with TRBJ2-1; D unclear. Per the germline V gene, CDR1 is SGHTA and CDR2 is FQGNSA. The V end was cut by 2 bases, the J end by 10 bases, with 6 bases between. The CDR3 is made up of 11 amino acids. As DNA, the CDR3 is TGTGCCAGCAGCTTAATGGTAGAGCAGTTCTTC. It is translated as CASSLMVEQFF.

This clonotype was recorded many times. This CDR3 reads CASRPSGPEAFF. In DNA form, the CDR3 reads TGTGCCAGCAGACCCTCGGGGCCTGAAGCTTTCTTT. The chain is built from TRBV12-3 or TRBV12-4 and TRBJ1-1; a possible D gene is TRBD1 (5 bases). V was cut by 6 bases and J by 6 bases, with 11 bases left in between. This CDR3 region has 12 residues.

Turning to this clonotype: A single base separates this from a much larger clone, so it may be a read error. CDR3 DNA sequence: TGCAGTGCAAAGGACAGGGGGACCTCAGATGCGCAGTATTTT. Translating it yields CSAKDRGTSDAQYF. The V and J genes are TRBV20-1 and TRBJ2-3; 10 nucleotides agree with TRBD1. Germline V gene data show CDR1 as DFQATT and CDR2 as SNEGSKA (reference sequence). The CDR3 runs 14 residues.

This chain links TRBV4-2 with TRBJ1-2, with D possibly being TRBD1 (5 bases). This CDR3 contains 19 residues. V gave up 3 bases and J gave up 5 bases, with 28 bases separating them. Germline assignment: CDR1 LGHNA and CDR2 YNFKEQ. The CDR3 nucleotides read TGTGCCAGCAGCCAGACCCTCCCAGGGTATGAGGGGACGGGGTATGGCTACACCTTC. Encoded protein: CASSQTLPGYEGTGYGYTF.

There are a few counts of this clonotype. The genes are TRBV24-1 and TRBJ2-2, with 10 bases lining up with TRBD2. With 8 bases clipped from V and 1 base from J, the junction kept 6 bases outside the gene matches. CDR1 is KGHDR, CDR2 SFDVKD, per germline. The CDR3 extends over 16 amino acids. CDR3: CATMAASGRNTGELFF. CDR3 coding DNA: TGTGCCACCATGGCGGCTAGCGGGAGGAACACCGGGGAGCTGTTTTTT.

V usage is TRBV6-4 and J usage is TRBJ2-7, with 8 bases aligning to TRBD2. Per germline, CDR1 MRHNA and CDR2 SNTAGT. The CDR3 has 16 residues. Germline trimming cut 2 bases from V and 0 bases from J; bases unmatched to any gene: 6. CDR3 protein: CASSDGVTSDSYEQYF. The CDR3, as DNA: TGTGCCAGCAGTGACGGTGTGACTAGCGACTCCTACGAGCAGTACTTC.

The genes are TRBV6-2 or TRBV6-3 and TRBJ2-7; tentative D call: TRBD1 (6 bases). This CDR3 has 14 residues. Germline CDR1 reads MNHEY; CDR2 reads SVGEGT. V was pared by 1 base and J by 5 bases, with 12 bases between. The CDR3 DNA follows: TGTGCCAGCAGTTACTACAGGGAAAGTAACGAGCAGTACTTC. It codes for CASSYYRESNEQYF.

J is TRBJ1-5 and V is TRBV23-1; a possible D gene is TRBD1 (6 bases). TRBV23-1 carries the ORF label, with uncertain function. V shed 3 bases and J shed 5 bases, with 26 bases lying between them. The CDR3 is 19 residues long. For the CDR3, the DNA is TGCGCCAGCAGTCAGTTTAACTGGAGAGACAGGAGGCAATATCAGCCCCAGCATTTT. Its protein product is CASSQFNWRDRRQYQPQHF.